This T cell receptor (beta chain) was found in a study of blood T cell repertoires in COVID-19. Study details: Sources were T cells, B-cell-depleted T cells, or PBMCs; the material itself was cDNA or gDNA.

The CDR3 has 17 amino acids. Germline V gene sequence: CDR1 KGHSH, CDR2 LQKENI. The trim removed 3 bases at V and 2 bases at J, leaving 9 bases unmatched. How the authors handled the data: Amplification with reference gene primers provided the estimates of nucleated cell counts. Clones were read by immunoSEQ multiplex PCR, and TCRdb kept only the in-frame ones, dropping some. That table supplies the V and J calls and clone size; D and trimming were determined from the DNA. This sample carries 30,000 to 40,000 clones, 83% of them seen once, and the ten largest clones take approximately 3.5%. This TCR was sampled from a man in his fifties or sixties with acute or convalescent COVID-19. The sample comprised peripheral blood. The chain couples TRBV18 to TRBJ1-5; 8 bases are shared with TRBD1. Here the CDR3 reads CASSPPRQGLGNQPQHF. DNA for the CDR3: TGTGCCAGCTCACCCCCTCGACAGGGGCTCGGCAATCAGCCCCAGCATTTT.